This T cell receptor beta chain was obtained from a study of identical twins. Study-wide points: Weaker excess twin sharing was observed in beta out-of-frame sequences. Cord blood beta clonotypes that were abundant carried fewer insertions, and memory repertoires showed no such trend. For monozygotic twins, models underestimated out-of-frame TCR alpha sharing.

A template switching step contributed a universal primer site, while unique molecular identifiers were present in the cDNA. TCRdb fed the 5' RACE reads into MiXCR, producing one record per CDR3 protein. Among roughly 290,000 distinct CDR3 sequences listed, roughly 10% were seen once. Notes on this clonotype: Its antigen remains unidentified.

V was shortened by 4 bases and J by 4 bases, with 14 bases between the two germline ends. CDR1 is SGHVS, CDR2 FNYEAQ, per germline. The CDR3 consists of 14 residues. The same data also contributed to another study, on yellow fever vaccine responses in identical twins.

This sequence was found in a woman between 18 and 29 years old in good health. This sequence joins TRBV7-6 and TRBJ2-7; D is unresolved. Material for sequencing was CD8+ T cells sorted from blood. The CDR3 protein is CASSSVVNGYEQYF. The CDR3 DNA follows: TGTGCCAGCAGCTCGGTAGTAAATGGATACGAGCAGTACTTC.